Sequencing of this T cell receptor (beta chain) was carried out in a study of CD8 T cells in ankylosing spondylitis. Findings and limits, study-wide: A TCR beta motif of several highly homologous variants appeared characteristic of ankylosing spondylitis blood. Those disease-linked clones were CD8+; they were also relatively rare in peripheral blood. The clones that were linked to disease were reported to be significantly enriched in matched synovial fluid samples from ankylosing spondylitis patients.

Making the TCR beta libraries involved quantitative 5'-RACE with molecular barcodes. Each CDR3 protein gets one entry after TCRdb re-called the 5' RACE reads with MiXCR. The data show 250,000 to 350,000 distinct CDR3 sequences, less than 25% seen once. The CDR3 is made up of 12 amino acids. Germline assignment: CDR1 KGHDR and CDR2 SFDVKD. The germline V and J ends were trimmed by 9 bases and 0 bases, with 7 bases remaining between them. About this clonotype: No antigen is known for it.

The receptor was derived from a female donor with ankylosing spondylitis or in good health (not recorded which). The sample taken for sequencing was blood, either unsorted or a sorted T cell fraction (not recorded which). V gene TRBV24-1 combines with J gene TRBJ1-2, with D uncertain. DNA for the CDR3: TGTGCCACCTACAGTACTAACTATGGCTACACCTTC. Its translation is CATYSTNYGYTF.